This entry concerns a single T cell receptor (beta chain). Its antigen remains undetermined. Base-call qualities are not available, and no considerably larger clone is one nucleotide away. The CDR3 regions of human TCRbeta chains were analyzed by immunosequencing. The original pipeline was this. TCRs in the repertoires were compared against a reference library of SARS-CoV-2-specific TCRs that had been generated with the MIRA antigen-specificity platform. Breadth was defined as the fraction of unique TCRs that were SARS-CoV-2-associated. Depth was defined as the fraction of total T cells that were SARS-CoV-2-associated. Using the MIRA data, each spike-specific TCR was mapped to the spike region that the TCR reacts to and placed in a CD4 or CD8 class. Log10-transformed breadth and depth values were compared by one-way ANOVA with Sidak's multiple comparisons tests. This is the immuneACCESS table as TCRdb keeps it, with only in-frame sequences that have V and J called. A part of the clones is gone; compared with another copy, unresolved V genes explain less than half, and the rest is unexplained. The DNA gave D and trimming, while V, J and clone size come from that table. This sample is represented by some 170,000 clones; about 89% of them were singletons. In total, the top ten clones hold about 1.8% of the sample.

Inclusive of the bounding cysteine and phenylalanine, the CDR3 is 14 residues long. Here the CDR3 DNA is all that survives: 42 bases in frame from base 1. V trim: 3 bases; J trim: 7 bases; unmatched bases: 4. The germline V gene gives CDR1 as KGHSH and CDR2 as LQKENI. The sample is drawn from a study of T cell responses to AZD1222 COVID-19 vaccine (dated by TCRdb to the early 2020s). For context, the study as a whole: A total of 230 to 250 trial participants underwent TCR sequencing, of whom 207 received two doses of AZD1222 and 26 received two doses of the MenACWY control vaccine. Trial participants were enrolled into age subgroups of 18-55, 56-69 and 70-plus years, which contained about 150, 27 and 61 TCR-sequenced participants, respectively.

Overall study results and their limits: No day 14 peak-response samples were available, so repertoires were characterized only after the peak T cell response. In the small 56-69-year group, the increase in depth fell short of significance, most likely because of low power. Epitopes outside the regions mutated in the B.1.351 and B.1.1.7 variants were reportedly recognized by nearly half of the unique spike-specific TCRs. After two AZD1222 doses, both the breadth and the depth of spike-specific TCRs were significantly higher than at day 0 and than in MenACWY recipients. Participants were mostly white British, with more females than males. The authors suggested clonal diversity may have been underestimated. The whole spike protein was spanned by vaccine-associated CD4 TCRs, and dominant responses were seen in regions 160-218 and 743-854. Conclusions about previously exposed vaccinees are limited because only a handful of AZD1222 recipients were SARS-CoV-2 seropositive at baseline.

The time point label on this specimen signifies: about 28 days (+/-7) after the second vaccine dose. AZD1222 recipients given second doses at about 4 weeks or at about 12 weeks were pooled, since spike-specific TCR depth and breadth were not found to differ between the two schedules. Samples from vaccinated people were obtained from the UK trials COV001 and COV002, which included a single-blind randomized controlled phase 2/3 trial of AZD1222 (ChAdOx1 nCoV-19) in healthy adults. For TCRbeta chain sequencing, PBMC samples from trial participants were taken at day 0 and at day 28 after the second dose.

The sequence links TRBV18 to TRBJ1-3, and TRBD1 matches 9 of the central bases. This sequence originates from an adult who received the AZD1222 COVID-19 vaccine. The sequenced sample was peripheral blood, obtained 28 days after the second AZD1222 dose. The nucleotide sequence reads TGTGCCAGCTCACCGGGGACAGGGAGGAACACCATATATTTT. The encoded protein is CASSPGTGRNTIYF.